A single sample gave rise to the 22 T cell receptor beta chains below, sequenced in a study of CD8 T cells in ankylosing spondylitis. Findings of the study overall: Blood of patients with ankylosing spondylitis appeared to be characterized by a TCR beta motif of roughly eight highly homologous variants.

TCRdb re-called the 5' RACE reads through MiXCR, storing one row per CDR3 protein. Of 130,000 or so distinct CDR3 sequences detected, approximately 17% appear once; the ten largest clones hold 25% to 40%. The antigens these receptors bind are not known. The specimen was blood, either unsorted or a sorted T cell fraction (not recorded which). The receptors derive from a male donor with ankylosing spondylitis.

The rearrangement uses TRBV5-1 and TRBJ1-1, with D uncertain. Trimming took 4 bases from V and 6 from J, leaving 16 bases between them. Germline assignment: CDR1 SGHRS and CDR2 YFSETQ. The CDR3 is 14 residues long. CDR3 nucleotides: TGCGCCAGCAGCGAACTCCCCGGGTATGCTGAAGCTTTCTTT. Translation gives CASSELPGYAEAFF.

This clonotype has more than one count but fewer than ten. The rearrangement links TRBV24-1 to TRBJ2-3; 15 bases match TRBD2. CDR1 and CDR2 from the germline V gene are KGHDR and SFDVKD. The CDR3 totals 16 residues. Losses at the gene ends were 4 bases for V and 6 bases for J; bases not matched to a gene: 4. In DNA form, the CDR3 reads TGTGCCACCAGTGACGGACTAGCGGGAGGGATTGATACGCAGTATTTT. Its translation: CATSDGLAGGIDTQYF.

The gene calls are TRBV12-3 or TRBV12-4 and TRBJ2-1, with TRBD2 matching 7 bases. Germline trimming cut 7 bases from V and 2 bases from J; bases unmatched to any gene: 8. This CDR3 has 15 amino acids. CDR3 nucleotides: TGTGCCAGCACATCGGGCGGGGGAGCCTACAATGAGCAGTTCTTC. Its translation is CASTSGGGAYNEQFF.

Only a few counts were recorded for this clonotype. The chain combines TRBV11-2 with TRBJ1-1; D might be TRBD1 (6 bases). Trimming took 0 bases from V and 1 from J, leaving 12 bases between them. The CDR3 sequence is 16 residues long. CDR1 and CDR2 (germline): SGHAT, FQNNGV. The CDR3 sequence is CASSLDLGTPNTEAFF. CDR3 in DNA: TGTGCCAGCAGCTTAGATCTCGGGACACCGAACACTGAAGCTTTCTTT.

This clonotype was seen a few times. The chain joins TRBV29-1 to TRBJ1-2; unclear D gene. Trimming pared 1 base from V and 4 bases from J, leaving 7 bases between. Germline V CDR1 and CDR2: SQVTM, ANQGSEA. This CDR3 is built from 12 residues. CDR3 residues: CSVEAGFYGYTF. CDR3 nucleotides: TGCAGCGTTGAAGCAGGTTTCTATGGCTACACCTTC. Looking up the rest from reference TRBV29-1 and TRBJ1-2 gives the full variable domain: SAVISQKPSRDICQRGTSLTIQCQVDSQVTMMFWYRQQPGQSLTLIATANQGSEATYESGFVIDKFPISRPNLTFSTLTVSNMSPEDSSIYLCSVEAGFYGYTFGSGTRLTVV.

This clonotype occurred many times. This sequence joins TRBV29-1 and TRBJ2-7; the D is unclear. CDR3 length: 12 residues. CDR1 and CDR2 (germline): SQVTM, ANQGSEA. Trimming left V 3 bases short and J 0 bases short, with 6 bases between. The DNA of the CDR3 is TGCAGCGTTGAGGGCAGCTCCTACGAGCAGTACTTC. Protein product: CSVEGSSYEQYF.

This clonotype was detected a few times. This chain uses TRBV27 with TRBJ2-7, with 11 bases aligning to TRBD2. Losses at the gene ends were 6 bases for V and 4 bases for J; bases not matched to a gene: 5. The CDR3 spans 14 residues. CDR1 is MNHEY and CDR2 is SMNVEV in the germline V gene (reference sequence). In DNA, the CDR3 is TGTGCCAGCAGCAGGGGACTAGCGGAGTACGAGCAGTACTTC. Translating gives CASSRGLAEYEQYF.

This clonotype was counted a few times. This sequence joins TRBV20-1 and TRBJ2-5; D is ambiguous. Germline CDR1 DFQATT, CDR2 SNEGSKA (reference sequence). CDR3 length: 14 amino acids. V lost 0 bases, J lost 7 bases, and 15 bases lay in between. CDR3 nucleotide sequence: TGCAGTGCTAGAGAAGGCCTAGAATTGAGGACCCAGTACTTC. It translates to CSAREGLELRTQYF.

This clonotype was counted a few times. This chain connects TRBV12-3 or TRBV12-4 to TRBJ2-1; 11 bases are a match to TRBD2. V lost 9 bases and J lost 4; bases outside the gene matches: 11. The CDR3 length is 16 residues. Here the CDR3 DNA reads TGTGCCAGTACCGGAGACCGGACTAGCGGGTACAATGAGCAGTTCTTC. It encodes CASTGDRTSGYNEQFF.

The rearrangement joins TRBV9 to TRBJ2-7, with 10 bases aligning to TRBD1. Trimming removed 2 bases from V and 6 bases from J; junction bases left unmatched: 2. CDR1 is SGDLS and CDR2 is YYNGEE in the germline V gene. This CDR3 comprises 13 residues. The CDR3 nucleotides are TGTGCCAGCAGCGTCGGGACAGGGGCCGAGCAGTACTTC. It translates to CASSVGTGAEQYF.

The chain carries TRBV6-2 or TRBV6-3 and TRBJ1-2; D unresolved. V lost 8 bases, J lost 9 bases, and 13 bases lay in between. CDR1 is MNHEY, CDR2 SVGEGT, per germline. The CDR3 is 11 residues long. The CDR3 bases are TGTGCCAGCTCTCCCGGGAGGAGCTACACCTTC. It yields the protein CASSPGRSYTF.

This clonotype was counted at least ten times. This chain links TRBV30 with TRBJ2-7; D possibly corresponds to TRBD2 (6 bases). The CDR3 contains 13 residues. Germline CDR1 GTSNPN, CDR2 SVGIG (reference sequence). Trimming pared 8 bases from V and 0 bases from J, leaving 14 bases between. The CDR3 nucleotides are TGTGCCGGTACCCTCGGGAGCTCCTACGAGCAGTACTTC. This translates into CAGTLGSSYEQYF. The whole variable domain, filled in from reference TRBV30 and TRBJ2-7, reads SQTIHQWPATLVQPVGSPLSLECTVEGTSNPNLYWYRQAAGRGLQLLFYSVGIGQISSEVPQNLSASRPQDRQFILSSKKLLLSDSGFYLCAGTLGSSYEQYFGPGTRLTVT.

The V and J genes are TRBV5-1 and TRBJ1-2; the D is unclear. The CDR3 has 17 residues. Germline V gene lookup returns CDR1 SGHRS and CDR2 YFSETQ. V was shortened by 4 bases and J by 0 bases, with 19 bases between the two germline ends. The CDR3 reads CASSPIGTLEANYGYTF. The CDR3, as DNA: TGCGCCAGCAGCCCCATTGGAACACTCGAAGCTAACTATGGCTACACCTTC.

This clonotype was detected only a few times. The chain recombines TRBV7-9 with TRBJ2-1; D is uncertain. CDR1 is SEHNR and CDR2 is FQNEAQ in the germline V gene (reference sequence). The CDR3 is 16 amino acids. Trimming shortened V by 2 bases and J by 0 bases, and 11 bases separated the two germline ends. CDR3 region: CASSLLLIPSYNEQFF. DNA for the CDR3: TGTGCCAGCAGCTTACTTTTGATCCCCTCCTACAATGAGCAGTTCTTC.

This rearrangement joins TRBV28 to TRBJ2-7; 9 nucleotides align to TRBD1. Trimming took 5 bases from V and 4 from J; bases not matched to a gene: 15. Germline lookup yields CDR1 MDHEN and CDR2 SYDVKM. The CDR3 extends over 17 amino acids. In nucleotides, the CDR3 is TGTGCCAGCAGTCACCCCTCAAGACAGGGGGGCCCTTACGAGCAGTACTTC. It codes for CASSHPSRQGGPYEQYF.

This chain connects TRBV27 to TRBJ2-7; 7 bases fit TRBD1. Germline values: CDR1 MNHEY, CDR2 SMNVEV (reference sequence). Trimming at V came to 3 bases and at J to 3 bases, leaving 5 bases not matched to a gene. CDR3 size: 14 residues. CDR3 amino acids: CASSFTAGGYEQYF. CDR3 coding DNA: TGTGCCAGCAGTTTCACGGCAGGGGGCTACGAGCAGTACTTC.

This clonotype was seen at least ten times. The gene calls are TRBV7-9 and TRBJ2-1; 10 nucleotides agree with TRBD1. V was clipped by 5 bases and J by 2 bases; unmatched bases: 3. This CDR3 comprises 15 residues. Germline CDR1 SEHNR, CDR2 FQNEAQ (reference sequence). CDR3 in DNA: TGTGCCAGCAGCGGAGGACAGGGGGCCTACAATGAGCAGTTCTTC. Residues: CASSGGQGAYNEQFF. Supplemented by reference TRBV7-9 and TRBJ2-1, the full variable domain reads DTGVSQNPRHKITKRGQNVTFRCDPISEHNRLYWYRQTLGQGPEFLTYFQNEAQLEKSRLLSDRFSAERPKGSFSTLEIQRTEQGDSAMYLCASSGGQGAYNEQFFGPGTRLTVL.

This clonotype was seen only a few times. The V call is TRBV14, the J call TRBJ2-4; D not certain. The V gene's germline CDR1 is SGHDN and CDR2 FVKESK. CDR3 length: 14 residues. V shed 3 bases and J shed 0 bases, with 6 bases lying between them. The CDR3 spells CASSQWGAKNIQYF. DNA for the CDR3: TGTGCCAGCAGCCAGTGGGGAGCCAAAAACATTCAGTACTTC.

A few counts support this clonotype. J is TRBJ1-1 and V is TRBV27; D is unclear. In germline, CDR1 is MNHEY, CDR2 SMNVEV (reference sequence). V lost 3 bases and J 8 bases, leaving 7 bases between the germline ends. The CDR3 runs to 11 residues. For the CDR3, the DNA is TGTGCCAGCAGTTTCGAGGGCGAAGCTTTCTTT. As protein: CASSFEGEAFF.

Ten or more counts support this clonotype. The J gene is TRBJ2-3, the V gene TRBV29-1; 7 positions match TRBD2. The CDR3 length is 15 residues. Per the germline V gene, CDR1 is SQVTM and CDR2 is ANQGSEA. V shed 3 bases, J shed 6 bases, and the junction held 12 bases outside the gene matches. The CDR3 DNA is TGCAGCGTTGATTGGGCGGGAGAGCGATCGGATACGCAGTATTTT. This translates into CSVDWAGERSDTQYF.

The sample holds a few counts of this clonotype. The chain recombines TRBV4-2 with TRBJ2-1, with D possibly being TRBD2 (6 bases). The CDR3 spans 16 residues. Germline CDR1 is LGHNA and CDR2 is YNFKEQ. The V gene lost 1 base and the J gene lost 0 bases, with 10 bases spanning the gap. This CDR3 reads CASSQVWTISYNEQFF. The CDR3 DNA is TGTGCCAGCAGCCAAGTGTGGACTATCTCCTACAATGAGCAGTTCTTC.

This clonotype was counted a few times. The rearrangement uses TRBV29-1 and TRBJ2-7; D is undetermined. The V and J ends lost 2 bases and 0 bases respectively, with 14 bases between them. The germline V gene encodes CDR1 SQVTM and CDR2 ANQGSEA. The CDR3 sequence is 15 residues long. The CDR3 bases are TGCAGCGTTGAAATAGGAGAGAATAGCTCCTACGAGCAGTACTTC. Its protein is CSVEIGENSSYEQYF.